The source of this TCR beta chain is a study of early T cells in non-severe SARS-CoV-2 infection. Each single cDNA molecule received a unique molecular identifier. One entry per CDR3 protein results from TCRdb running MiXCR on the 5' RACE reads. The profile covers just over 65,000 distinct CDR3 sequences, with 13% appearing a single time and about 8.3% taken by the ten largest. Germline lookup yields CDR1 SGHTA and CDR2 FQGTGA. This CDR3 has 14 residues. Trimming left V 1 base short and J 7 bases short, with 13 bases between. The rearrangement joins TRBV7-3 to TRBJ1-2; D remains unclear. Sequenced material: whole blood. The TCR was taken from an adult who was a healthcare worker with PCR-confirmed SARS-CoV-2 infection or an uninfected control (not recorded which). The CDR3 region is CASSLNADGLGYTF. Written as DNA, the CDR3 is TGTGCCAGCAGCTTAAACGCTGACGGGCTTGGCTACACCTTC.